A single sample is the source of the 5 T cell receptor beta chains below, sequenced in a study of T-cell memory formation after mild COVID-19. MiXCR was run by TCRdb on the 5' RACE reads, yielding one entry per CDR3 protein. Of 170,000 or so distinct CDR3 sequences listed, 20% to 25% are singletons. The specimen sequenced was PBMCs or a T cell subset sorted from them (not recorded which). All receptors come from an adult woman who had mild COVID-19 (a few samples of this study predate the infection). Cell type and time point are not known.

The V gene is TRBV15, the J gene TRBJ1-5; 11 nucleotides agree with TRBD1. After removal of 0 bases from V and 4 bases from J, the junction contained 2 bases not matched to a gene. The CDR3 is 16 residues long. Looked up from germline, CDR1 is LNHNV and CDR2 is YYDKDF (reference sequence). The CDR3 sequence: CATSRDRDRGNQPQHF. Here the CDR3 DNA reads TGTGCCACCAGCAGAGACCGGGACAGGGGGAATCAGCCCCAGCATTTT.

This clonotype came up a few times. The chain carries TRBV4-3 and TRBJ2-7; a weak D match, TRBD1 (6 bases). V was trimmed by 0 bases and J by 0 bases, leaving 9 bases between them. This CDR3 is 15 amino acids long. The germline V gene encodes CDR1 LGHNA and CDR2 YSLEER. The CDR3 region is CASSQDQGSSYEQYF. The CDR3 DNA follows: TGCGCCAGCAGCCAAGACCAGGGGAGCTCCTACGAGCAGTACTTC.

This clonotype was counted between two and nine times. The V call is TRBV24-1, the J call TRBJ1-6; no clear D gene. CDR1 and CDR2 (germline): KGHDR, SFDVKD. V shed 9 bases and J shed 9 bases, with 11 bases lying between them. This CDR3 region has 12 residues. CDR3 sequence (DNA): TGTGCCACCTGGGAGCGGTCTTCACCCCTCCACTTT. This translates into CATWERSSPLHF.

This clonotype has a handful of counts. The chain recombines TRBV15 with TRBJ1-1; D uncertain. V lost 5 bases, J lost 1 base, and 5 bases lay in between. The CDR3 consists of 12 residues. Germline CDR1 is LNHNV and CDR2 is YYDKDF (reference sequence). The CDR3 DNA reads TGTGCCACCAGCTATAGGAACACTGAAGCTTTCTTT. Its protein is CATSYRNTEAFF.

The chain uses TRBV7-9 and TRBJ2-4, with D unresolved. The CDR3 is made up of 12 amino acids. The ends were cut back, 5 bases at V and 4 bases at J, with 6 bases in the middle. CDR1 is SEHNR and CDR2 is FQNEAQ in the germline V gene (reference sequence). Here the CDR3 reads CASSAEKNIQYF. In nucleotides, the CDR3 is TGTGCCAGCAGCGCGGAGAAAAACATTCAGTACTTC. The full variable domain, in which reference TRBV7-9 and TRBJ2-4 provide the parts outside the CDR3, is DTGVSQNPRHKITKRGQNVTFRCDPISEHNRLYWYRQTLGQGPEFLTYFQNEAQLEKSRLLSDRFSAERPKGSFSTLEIQRTEQGDSAMYLCASSAEKNIQYFGAGTRLSVL.